Listed here are 4 T cell receptor beta chains from one sample, sequenced in a study of T cell responses to AZD1222 COVID-19 vaccine. Generated by immunoSEQ multiplex PCR, the TCRdb table keeps only in-frame clones and is missing some. The sample shows almost 55,000 clones, about 81% of them seen only once. The material sequenced was peripheral blood, taken on day 0 of AZD1222 vaccination. The origin of the receptors is an adult in good health.

In its sample, this clone was seen once. V and J are TRBV6-5 and TRBJ2-7, with 7 bases that match TRBD1. The germline V gene encodes CDR1 MNHEY and CDR2 SVGAGI. After removal of 4 bases from V and 5 bases from J, the junction contained 11 bases not matched to a gene. CDR3 size: 15 residues. CDR3 residues: CASSSTRGGGDEQYF. For the CDR3, the DNA is TGTGCCAGCAGTTCCACCCGAGGGGGCGGCGACGAGCAGTACTTC.

V and J are TRBV5-1 and TRBJ2-3; 7 bases match TRBD1. CDR1 SGHRS and CDR2 YFSETQ come from the germline V gene. The CDR3 runs 14 residues. V lost 4 bases, J lost 6 bases, and 8 bases stayed unmatched. CDR3 in DNA: TGCGCCAGCAGCCTGGGGACAGCGACCGATACGCAGTATTTT. It yields the protein CASSLGTATDTQYF. The full variable domain, completed using reference TRBV5-1 and TRBJ2-3, is KAGVTQTPRYLIKTRGQQVTLSCSPISGHRSVSWYQQTPGQGLQFLFEYFSETQRNKGNFPGRFSGRQFSNSRSEMNVSTLELGDSALYLCASSLGTATDTQYFGPGTRLTVL.

In this sample, this clone turned up once. J is TRBJ2-2 and V is TRBV5-1, with D tentatively TRBD1 (5 bases). Germline V gene data show CDR1 as SGHRS and CDR2 as YFSETQ. The CDR3 is 15 residues long. V gave up 1 base and J gave up 3 bases, with 10 bases separating them. The CDR3 loop is CASSLWVGDTGELFF. CDR3 DNA: TGCGCCAGCAGCTTGTGGGTAGGGGACACCGGGGAGCTGTTTTTT.

The rearrangement joins TRBV7-9 to TRBJ2-2; D gene uncertain. This CDR3 region has 14 residues. Germline V gene lookup returns CDR1 SEHNR and CDR2 FQNEAQ (reference sequence). V lost 7 bases, J lost 5 bases, and 14 bases lay in between. The chain's CDR3 is CASTVGPGTGELFF. CDR3 DNA sequence: TGTGCCAGCACCGTGGGCCCCGGGACCGGGGAGCTGTTTTTT.